The T cell receptor (beta chain) described here comes from a study of blood T cell repertoires in COVID-19 (dated by TCRdb to about 2020). As for the study more broadly: Samples from collaborators originated in the United States, Italy and Spain and spanned both the acute and convalescent phases of COVID-19. The repertoires were made available in a free public database intended to serve as a resource for research on the immune response to SARS-CoV-2. The samples were drawn from the first 160 participants of the ongoing ImmuneRACE study and from 950 to 1,500 subjects provided by 6 global collaborators. The material from the prospective study consisted of cDNA or gDNA derived from T cells, B-cell-depleted T cells, or PBMCs. Subjects who had been exposed to COVID-19, were actively infected with it, or had recovered from it provided the deeply sampled blood TCRbeta repertoires that made up the dataset. Where available, HLA class I and class II types were taken from metadata supplied by the sample provider and were not determined by assay-based typing. Nearly every sample came with metadata listing a de-identified subject ID, COVID-19 status, age in years and sex.

V and J are truncated by 3 bases and 7 bases respectively, leaving an intervening sequence of 21 bases. Measured from the cysteine to the phenylalanine, the CDR3 is 16 residues long. Only the CDR3 portion is preserved as DNA: 48 bases, with reading frame beginning at the first base. As encoded in the germline V gene, CDR1 is KGHSH while CDR2 is LQKENI. The paper as a whole reports these results and caveats: Clinical and demographic metadata were provided uncurated, with the amount varying by source and participant.

Each collaborating institution followed its own protocols to collect whole blood in K2EDTA tubes. For TCRbeta analysis, collaborators shipped samples in one of three forms: frozen whole blood, isolated PBMCs, or DNA extracted from either of those sample types. TCRbeta CDR3 regions were amplified from genomic DNA using the immunoSEQ Assay, a bias-controlled multiplex PCR. The study's processing was this. Within the assay, amplification of reference gene primers was used to estimate how many nucleated cells each sample contained. To quantify the absolute abundance of each unique TCRbeta CDR3 rearrangement, sequence reads were collapsed and filtered. For each sample, productive Simpson clonality was calculated as the square root of Simpson's diversity index across productive rearrangements. The source is immuneACCESS, and TCRdb retained only in-frame sequences with V and J called. Part of the clones is not carried over; for the studies checked, unresolved V genes explain less than half of this, and the remainder is unexplained. That table is the source of V, J and clone size, and D and trimming were worked out from the DNA. The sample table contains around 60,000 clones; only one count was recorded for 65% to 90% of them. 0.9% to 1.5% of the sample lies in the top ten.

Notes on this clone: Its antigen remains unidentified. Per-base quality was not reported, and no clone a single base away is much larger than it.

Sequences were obtained from peripheral blood. The sequence is built from TRBV18 and TRBJ2-5, with a weak D call of TRBD2 (5 bases match). This clonotype was sampled from a man between 35 and 55 years old with acute or convalescent COVID-19. The CDR3 reads as follows: CASSPSGGRRRGTQYF. The nucleotides read TGTGCCAGCTCACCCTCGGGCGGGCGCCGTCGAGGGACCCAGTACTTC.